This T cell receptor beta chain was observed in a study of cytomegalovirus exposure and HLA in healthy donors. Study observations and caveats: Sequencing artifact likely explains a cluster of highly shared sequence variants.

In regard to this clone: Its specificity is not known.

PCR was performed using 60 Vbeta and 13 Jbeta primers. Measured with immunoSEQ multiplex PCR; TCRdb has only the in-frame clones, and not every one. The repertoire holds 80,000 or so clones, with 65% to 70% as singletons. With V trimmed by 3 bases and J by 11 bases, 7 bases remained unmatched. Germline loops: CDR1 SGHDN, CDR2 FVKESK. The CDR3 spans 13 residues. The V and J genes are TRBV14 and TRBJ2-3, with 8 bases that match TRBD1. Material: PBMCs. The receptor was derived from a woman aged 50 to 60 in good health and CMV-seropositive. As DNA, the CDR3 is TGTGCCAGCAGCCATTTAGGACAGGGCGAGCAGTATTTT. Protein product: CASSHLGQGEQYF. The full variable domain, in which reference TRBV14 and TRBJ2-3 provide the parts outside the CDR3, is EAGVTQFPSHSVIEKGQTVTLRCDPISGHDNLYWYRRVMGKEIKFLLHFVKESKQDESGMPNNRFLAERTGGTYSTLKVQPAELEDSGVYFCASSHLGQGEQYFGPGTRLTVL.